The 22 T cell receptor beta chains below were found in one sample sequenced in a study of cytomegalovirus exposure and HLA in healthy donors. The primer mix had 60 Vbeta and 13 Jbeta primers. The assay was immunoSEQ multiplex PCR, and TCRdb's table has in-frame clones only and misses some. This table holds under 150,000 clones, nearly 65% found once. Source material: PBMCs. These TCRs come from a man aged 40-49 years in good health and CMV-seropositive.

Note on this clone: Other nucleotide sequences from this sample produce the same CDR3. The chain joins TRBV11-3 to TRBJ2-7, with D possibly TRBD2 on 5 matching bases. Trimming pared 6 bases from V and 0 bases from J, leaving 6 bases between. There are 12 residues in the CDR3. Germline CDR1 SGHNT, CDR2 YENEEA. CDR3 loop: CASSSDSYEQYF. DNA for the CDR3: TGTGCCAGCAGTAGCGACTCCTACGAGCAGTACTTC.

This clone was found a few times. The chain is built from TRBV19 and TRBJ1-2; tentatively, D is TRBD1 (5 bases). The CDR3 length is 17 residues. Trimming shortened V by 4 bases and J by 3 bases, and 21 bases separated the two germline ends. Germline V gene sequence: CDR1 LNHDA, CDR2 SQIVND (reference sequence). The CDR3 loop is CASSNHGTDPVDYGYTF. CDR3 sequence (DNA): TGTGCCAGTAGTAACCATGGGACTGATCCTGTTGACTATGGCTACACCTTC.

In its sample, this clone was seen once. The V and J genes are TRBV7-9 and TRBJ2-2; D is possibly TRBD2 (6 bases). Between the trimmed V and J ends, which lost 0 bases and 0 bases, there was a span of 8 bases. The CDR3 has 16 residues. CDR1 SEHNR and CDR2 FQNEAQ come from the germline V gene (reference sequence). CDR3 in DNA: TGTGCCAGCAGCTTAGCCGGGACTCCGAACACCGGGGAGCTGTTTTTT. Its translation: CASSLAGTPNTGELFF.

A few counts support this clone. V and J are TRBV6-1 and TRBJ2-1; 12 bases fit TRBD1. The CDR3 length is 15 residues. Trimming cost V 5 bases and J 8 bases; bases outside gene matches: 7. The germline gives CDR1 MNHNS, CDR2 SASEGT. CDR3 in amino acids: CASSSGTGGVHEQFF. The CDR3 region has the DNA TGTGCCAGCAGTTCCGGGACAGGGGGCGTTCATGAGCAGTTCTTC.

The genes are TRBV7-9 and TRBJ2-5, with 7 positions matching TRBD1. Trimming cost V 5 bases and J 3 bases; bases outside gene matches: 9. From germline, CDR1 is SEHNR and CDR2 FQNEAQ (reference sequence). This CDR3 has 15 amino acids. For the CDR3, the DNA is TGTGCCAGCAGCCCCAGGGGGACAGTAGAAGAGACCCAGTACTTC. Its translation is CASSPRGTVEETQYF.

The chain joins TRBV18 to TRBJ2-7, with 8 bases fitting TRBD1. V shed 6 bases, J shed 3 bases, and the junction held 10 bases outside the gene matches. This CDR3 contains 15 residues. The germline gives CDR1 KGHSH, CDR2 LQKENI. CDR3 DNA sequence: TGTGCCAGCTCCGAAGGGACAGGTGACCTCTACGAGCAGTACTTC. Protein: CASSEGTGDLYEQYF. The whole variable domain, remainder taken from reference TRBV18 and TRBJ2-7, is NAGVMQNPRHLVRRRGQEARLRCSPMKGHSHVYWYRQLPEEGLKFMVYLQKENIIDESGMPKERFSAEFPKEGPSILRIQQVVRGDSAAYFCASSEGTGDLYEQYFGPGTRLTVT.

This clone was counted only a few times. The V and J genes are TRBV5-4 and TRBJ1-1; 8 bases fit TRBD1. Germline assignment: CDR1 SGHNT and CDR2 YYREEE (reference sequence). The length of the CDR3 is 15 residues. V lost 4 bases and J lost 5; bases outside the gene matches: 10. The DNA of the CDR3 is TGTGCCAGCAGCCTGATGGGCAGGGGGCTTACTGAAGCTTTCTTT. Its protein product is CASSLMGRGLTEAFF.

V gene TRBV5-1 combines with J gene TRBJ2-7; D is possibly TRBD1 (5 bases). Germline values: CDR1 SGHRS, CDR2 YFSETQ. CDR3 size: 14 residues. V was shortened by 1 base and J by 2 bases, with 10 bases between the two germline ends. CDR3 DNA: TGCGCCAGCAGCTTGTCAGGGCAAACCTACGAGCAGTACTTC. Translated, it gives CASSLSGQTYEQYF.

This chain connects TRBV7-9 to TRBJ2-7, with TRBD1 identical over 7 bases. With V trimmed by 0 bases and J by 2 bases, 7 bases remained unmatched. CDR3 length: 16 residues. Germline CDR1 SEHNR, CDR2 FQNEAQ (reference sequence). In DNA, the CDR3 is TGTGCCAGCAGCTTAGCAGCCGGGACAGAGACCTACGAGCAGTACTTC. Its translation: CASSLAAGTETYEQYF.

This clone was observed a few times. This chain uses TRBV6-6 with TRBJ2-7; 7 bases align to TRBD2. The V gene's germline CDR1 is MNHNY and CDR2 SVGAGI (reference sequence). J gave up 7 bases and V 8 bases, and 17 bases lay outside the gene matches. CDR3 size: 15 residues. CDR3 sequence reads: CASSAARGTWGEQYF. CDR3 DNA: TGTGCCAGCTCAGCGGCGCGGGGGACTTGGGGAGAGCAGTACTTC.

This chain joins TRBV19 and TRBJ1-2, with D possibly being TRBD1 (5 bases). There are 12 residues in the CDR3. Germline V lookup: CDR1 LNHDA, CDR2 SQIVND (reference sequence). The germline V and J ends were trimmed by 7 bases and 6 bases, with 12 bases remaining between them. The CDR3 region is CASKGQSNGYTF. In DNA form, the CDR3 reads TGTGCCAGTAAGGGGCAGTCAAATGGCTACACCTTC.

The chain employs TRBV5-8 and TRBJ2-7; a weak D match, TRBD1 (5 bases). From germline, CDR1 is SGHTS and CDR2 YDEGEE. This CDR3 region has 14 residues. V was trimmed by 3 bases and J by 2 bases, leaving 12 bases between them. The CDR3, as DNA: TGTGCCAGCAGCTATGTGGGGCTCACCTACGAGCAGTACTTC. Translated, it gives CASSYVGLTYEQYF.

The chain carries TRBV5-4 and TRBJ2-5; 8 bases map to TRBD1. The J call may be incorrect, as the DNA end agrees better with TRBJ2-7. The CDR3 consists of 16 residues. Germline CDR1 and CDR2: SGHNT and YYREEE (reference sequence). The CDR3 sequence: CASSPFRSTGDHEQYF. The CDR3 bases are TGTGCCAGCAGCCCTTTCCGATCGACAGGGGACCACGAGCAGTACTTC.

This sequence joins TRBV5-4 and TRBJ1-1; D may be TRBD1 (6 bases). Trimming removed 1 base from V and 6 bases from J, with 10 bases in between. The CDR3 contains 13 residues. The germline CDR1 and CDR2 sequences are SGHNT and YYREEE (reference sequence). Here the CDR3 DNA reads TGTGCCAGCAGCTTGCCGCAGGGGCCTGAAGCTTTCTTT. Translation: CASSLPQGPEAFF.

This sequence joins TRBV10-3 and TRBJ1-5, with 8 nucleotides matching TRBD1. The CDR3 has 14 amino acids. Looked up from germline, CDR1 is ENHRY and CDR2 is SYGVKD. J was trimmed by 8 bases and V by 5 bases; bases with no gene match: 8. Here the CDR3 reads CAISRTGPREPQHF. CDR3 nucleotide sequence: TGTGCCATCAGTAGGACAGGGCCGAGAGAGCCCCAGCATTTT.

The chain uses TRBV14 and TRBJ2-5; no definite D call. V lost 3 bases and J lost 5, with 10 bases in between. The CDR3 totals 13 residues. The germline V gene has CDR1 SGHDN and CDR2 FVKESK. The CDR3 bases are TGTGCCAGCAGCCAGAACATCTTGGAGACCCAGTACTTC. Translation gives CASSQNILETQYF.

The J gene is TRBJ1-3, the V gene TRBV5-4, with a possible D match to TRBD1 (6 bases). Germline CDR1 and CDR2: SGHNT and YYREEE (reference sequence). Trimming left V 4 bases short and J 0 bases short, with 8 bases between. The CDR3 sequence is 14 residues long. Here the CDR3 DNA reads TGTGCCAGCAGCCCGGACAGCTCTGGAAACACCATATATTTT. Its translation: CASSPDSSGNTIYF.

The V and J genes are TRBV5-1 and TRBJ2-1, with D possibly being TRBD1 (6 bases). The CDR3 length is 14 residues. The germline V gene has CDR1 SGHRS and CDR2 YFSETQ. The V gene lost 3 bases and the J gene lost 4 bases, with 11 bases spanning the gap. The CDR3 spells CASSSTQGYNEQFF. CDR3 bases: TGCGCCAGCAGCTCTACACAGGGTTACAATGAGCAGTTCTTC.

This rearrangement joins TRBV28 to TRBJ2-6; D gene uncertain. Trimming cost V 5 bases and J 5 bases, with 10 bases left between them. The CDR3 has 14 amino acids. From germline, CDR1 is MDHEN and CDR2 SYDVKM. DNA for the CDR3: TGTGCCAGCAGTATCCCCCGTAGGGCCAACGTCCTGACTTTC. Translation gives CASSIPRRANVLTF.

This clone was seen more than once but under ten times. The chain combines TRBV5-1 with TRBJ2-7; TRBD1 might be the D (6 bases). Germline lookup yields CDR1 SGHRS and CDR2 YFSETQ. V lost 4 bases and J lost 6, with 14 bases in between. CDR3 length equals 13 residues. DNA of the CDR3: TGCGCCAGCAGCATGACAGGTGGGGTCGAGCAGTACTTC. Protein sequence: CASSMTGGVEQYF.

The V gene is TRBV7-9, the J gene TRBJ1-5, with D tentatively TRBD1 (5 bases). This CDR3 is 16 amino acids long. CDR1 and CDR2 (germline): SEHNR, FQNEAQ (reference sequence). The ends were cut back, 2 bases at V and 2 bases at J, with 13 bases in the middle. The CDR3 DNA reads as TGTGCCAGCAGCTTATTCCGGGGAGGGGGCAATCAGCCCCAGCATTTT. Amino acid sequence: CASSLFRGGGNQPQHF.

This clone was detected a few times. The chain uses TRBV5-1 and TRBJ2-1; 11 nucleotides agree with TRBD1. Germline values: CDR1 SGHRS, CDR2 YFSETQ. The CDR3 contains 14 residues. V trimming: 5 bases; J trimming: 6 bases; junction bases outside the gene matches: 4. The CDR3 loop is CASRAGTGGNEQFF. DNA of the CDR3: TGCGCCAGCAGGGCCGGGACAGGGGGCAATGAGCAGTTCTTC.